The rows below give T cell receptor beta chains drawn from one sample of a study of blood T cell repertoires in COVID-19. TCRdb's table, derived via immunoSEQ multiplex PCR, lists solely in-frame clones and lacks some. In the table there are 250,000 to 350,000 clones, around 85% of which are singletons. The sequenced material came from peripheral blood. The receptor set was obtained from a human donor with COVID-19, enrolled during active disease. The donor label of this sample is uncertain. Each CDR3 is given with its conserved first and last residue. D genes are given only for firm matches. The listing skips clone size in some rows; elsewhere it reads once, few, many or a size class.

v_gene	j_gene	d_gene	abundance	CDR3nt	CDR3aa
TRBV28	TRBJ1-4	-	-	TGTGCCAGCAGTATAGCCAACATCCGGGGGGGGCCGGCTGAAAAACTGTTTTTT	CASSIANIRGGPAEKLFF
TRBV12-3/TRBV12-4	TRBJ1-1	TRBD1	-	TGTGCCAGCATACTAGACAGGGACTCGACGGCTTTCTTT	CASILDRDSTAFF
TRBV7-9	TRBJ2-1	TRBD2	once	TGTGCCAGCAGCCCCCGACTGGGACTAGCGGGAAATGAGCAGTTCTTC	CASSPRLGLAGNEQFF
TRBV28	TRBJ2-7	TRBD1	-	TGTGCCAGCAGTTTTCCGACAGGGGGCAACTACGAGCAGTACTTC	CASSFPTGGNYEQYF
TRBV19	TRBJ2-5	-	once	TGTGCCAGTAGTATTGTGGGGGGGCGGGAGACCCAGTACTTC	CASSIVGGRETQYF
TRBV13	TRBJ2-7	-	once	TGTGCCAGCAGCTTACTCGGGGGAGAGCTCGAGCAGTACTTC	CASSLLGGELEQYF
TRBV28	TRBJ2-1	-	-	TGTGCCAGCAGTTTATCCTCCCGGGGTAAGCAGTTCTTC	CASSLSSRGKQFF
TRBV27	TRBJ1-6	TRBD1	-	TGTGCCAGCAGTCCGAGGGACGGGACAGGGACCCCCTGGGTGTCACCCCTCCACTTT	CASSPRDGTGTPWVSPLHF
TRBV7-2	TRBJ2-3	TRBD2	-	TGTGCCAGCAGGGGACTAGTTAGCACAGATACGCAGTATTTT	CASRGLVSTDTQYF
TRBV7-8	TRBJ1-2	TRBD1	once	TGTGCCAGCAGCAACGCACCACAGGGGGTCAAAAGGCTCTATGGCTACACCTTC	CASSNAPQGVKRLYGYTF
TRBV28	TRBJ2-1	TRBD2	-	TGTGCCAGCAGTTTTCGGGCGGGAGCTCCCTCCTACAATGAGCAGTTCTTC	CASSFRAGAPSYNEQFF
TRBV5-1	TRBJ1-6	TRBD1	-	TGCGCCAGCACGCCGGGACAGGGATCGGTCAATTCACCCCTCCACTTT	CASTPGQGSVNSPLHF
TRBV7-3	TRBJ2-2	-	-	TGTGCCAGCAGCTTAACCGGGCGGGGTACCGGGGAGCTGTTTTTT	CASSLTGRGTGELFF
TRBV15	TRBJ2-7	-	-	TGTGCCACCAGCAGAGATCTAGTCGGTACCTACGAGCAGTACTTC	CATSRDLVGTYEQYF
TRBV6-1	TRBJ1-5	-	-	TGTGCCAGCAGTGAAGTCGATCAGCCCCAGCATTTT	CASSEVDQPQHF
TRBV14	TRBJ2-7	TRBD1	once	TGTGCCAGCAGGAGGACAGGGAACTCCTACGAGCAGTACTTC	CASRRTGNSYEQYF
TRBV12-3/TRBV12-4	TRBJ1-5	-	-	TGTGCCAGCAGTTTTCAGAATCAGCCCCAGCATTTT	CASSFQNQPQHF
TRBV30	TRBJ2-6	-	-	TGTGCCTGGGGACTCGCAGTCTCTGGGGCCAACGTCCTGACTTTC	CAWGLAVSGANVLTF
TRBV19	TRBJ1-4	TRBD1	-	TGTGCCAGTAGAAACAGGAACCGGACAGGGGTAACTAATGAAAAACTGTTTTTT	CASRNRNRTGVTNEKLFF
TRBV28	TRBJ2-3	-	-	TGTGCCAGCAGCCGCAGGGGTCCAGATACGCAGTATTTT	CASSRRGPDTQYF